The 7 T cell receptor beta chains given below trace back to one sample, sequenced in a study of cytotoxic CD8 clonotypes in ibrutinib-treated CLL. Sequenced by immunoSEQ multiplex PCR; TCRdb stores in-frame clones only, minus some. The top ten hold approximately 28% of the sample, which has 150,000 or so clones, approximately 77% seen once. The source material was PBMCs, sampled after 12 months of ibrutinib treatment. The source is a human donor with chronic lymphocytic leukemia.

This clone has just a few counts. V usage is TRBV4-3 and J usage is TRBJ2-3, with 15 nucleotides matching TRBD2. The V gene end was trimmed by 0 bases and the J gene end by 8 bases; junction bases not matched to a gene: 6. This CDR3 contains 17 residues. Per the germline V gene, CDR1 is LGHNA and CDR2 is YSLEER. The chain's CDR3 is CASSQESKGLAGGTQYF. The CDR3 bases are TGCGCCAGCAGCCAAGAAAGCAAGGGACTAGCGGGAGGTACGCAGTATTTT.

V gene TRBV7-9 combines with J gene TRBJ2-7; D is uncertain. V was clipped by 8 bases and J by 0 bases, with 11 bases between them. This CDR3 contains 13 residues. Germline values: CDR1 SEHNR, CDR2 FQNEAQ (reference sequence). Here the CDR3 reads CASPPGPSYEQYF. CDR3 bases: TGTGCCAGCCCCCCCGGGCCCTCCTACGAGCAGTACTTC. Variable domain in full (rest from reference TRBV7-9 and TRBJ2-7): DTGVSQNPRHKITKRGQNVTFRCDPISEHNRLYWYRQTLGQGPEFLTYFQNEAQLEKSRLLSDRFSAERPKGSFSTLEIQRTEQGDSAMYLCASPPGPSYEQYFGPGTRLTVT.

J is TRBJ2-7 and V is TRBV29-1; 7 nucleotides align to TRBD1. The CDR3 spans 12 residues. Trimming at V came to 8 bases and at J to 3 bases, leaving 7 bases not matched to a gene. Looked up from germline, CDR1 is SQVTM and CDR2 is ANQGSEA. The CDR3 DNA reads TGCAGCTTTTCGACAGGGAACTACGAGCAGTACTTC. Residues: CSFSTGNYEQYF.

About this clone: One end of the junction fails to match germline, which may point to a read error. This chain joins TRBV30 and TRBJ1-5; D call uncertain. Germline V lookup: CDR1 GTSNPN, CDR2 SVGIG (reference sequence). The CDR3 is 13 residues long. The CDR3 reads CACSAGSNQPQHF. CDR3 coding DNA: TGTGCCTGTAGTGCCGGCAGCAATCAGCCCCAGCATTTT.

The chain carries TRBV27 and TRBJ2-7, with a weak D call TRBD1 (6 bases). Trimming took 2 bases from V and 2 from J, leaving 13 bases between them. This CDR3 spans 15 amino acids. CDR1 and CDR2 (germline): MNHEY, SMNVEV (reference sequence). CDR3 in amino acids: CASSLPGTRTYEQYF. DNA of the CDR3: TGTGCCAGCAGTTTACCCGGGACAAGAACCTACGAGCAGTACTTC.

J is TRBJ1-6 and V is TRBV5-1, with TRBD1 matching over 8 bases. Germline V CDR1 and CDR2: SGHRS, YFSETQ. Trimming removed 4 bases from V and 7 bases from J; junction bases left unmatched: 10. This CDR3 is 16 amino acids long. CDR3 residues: CASSPRDRGENSPLHF. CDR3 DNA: TGCGCCAGCAGCCCAAGAGACAGGGGCGAAAATTCACCCCTCCACTTT.

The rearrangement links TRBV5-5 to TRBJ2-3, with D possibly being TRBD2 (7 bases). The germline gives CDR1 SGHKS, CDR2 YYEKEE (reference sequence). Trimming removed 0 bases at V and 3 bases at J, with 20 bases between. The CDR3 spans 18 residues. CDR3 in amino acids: CASSLAKSAGAGTDTQYF. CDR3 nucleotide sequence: TGTGCCAGCAGCTTGGCAAAAAGCGCGGGGGCCGGGACAGATACGCAGTATTTT.